This is a list of T cell receptor beta chains from one sample in a study of shared clonotypes between healthy human individuals. Libraries were prepared by immunoSEQ multiplex PCR; TCRdb keeps only in-frame clonotypes and omits some of them. The table lists 2,500,000 or so clones, roughly 90% of them singletons, with approximately 0.41% in the top ten. The sequencing input was naive CD4+ T cells from PBMCs. These receptors were collected from a man aged 18-30 years in good health. Some clones in this sample may be carry-over from other donors' samples. Each CDR3 is given without its conserved first and last residue. Fields, in order: V gene, CDR3 protein.

TRBV6-1,ASSERRTGGNTIY
TRBV5-4,ASSSLGYYGYT
TRBV6-6,ASSYSVGAAAF
TRBV15,ATSRDRSNQPQH
TRBV28,AISSGRLSTDTQY
TRBV11-3,ASSLGTGNTEAF
TRBV7-8,ASSDRGGFGNSPLH
TRBV7-9,ASSPRGGSPTEAF
TRBV5-1,ASSLEGGNQPQH
TRBV4-3,ASSQVLPGQGSTDTQY
TRBV7-2,ASSPGPTANYGYT
TRBV15,ATSRVLRGDEQY
TRBV28,ASSFPGRETQY
TRBV9,ASSPLWTANTGELF
TRBV6-5,ASSWRGLAGGPSEF
TRBV7-9,ASSSGAGATDTQY
TRBV6-1,ASSRYQETQY
TRBV7-3,ASSLIGGDNTGELF
TRBV9,ASSVAGPYNEQF
TRBV5-5,ASSRDDNEKLF
TRBV15,ATSRSFGQDPTEAF
TRBV21-1,ARGRIFSYEQY
TRBV6-5,ASSYLSSSQPQH
TRBV5-5,ASTNPEGGSSYNEQF
TRBV5-5,ASSLGQGGYT
TRBV28,ASSSTGQADTQY
TRBV29-1,SVESLLANTEAF
TRBV6-1,ASTGEGTPRNTIY
TRBV7-2,ASSLGGQGADTQY
TRBV6-4,ASSDSGIAGELF
TRBV6-6,ASSLQGTSSEQY
TRBV28,ASGRVGLNTEAF
TRBV30,AWSPGGLEAF
TRBV5-1,ASRELSGRSTDTQY
TRBV28,ASSLIQETQY
TRBV19,ASIGGKGETQY
TRBV7-2,ASSRDRGRTDTQY
TRBV6-1,ASASGSSWNQPQH
TRBV5-1,ASSLGAGAAYSYEQY
TRBV11-3,ASSLEGGRGDTQY
TRBV6-1,ASSEEGVTEAF
TRBV7-8,ASSLLRWGELF
TRBV10-2,ASRESRASGTYEQY
TRBV11-2,ASSSQGWTEAF
TRBV5-1,ASSTGLLLGPLVETQY
TRBV28,ASRSTGTAYGYT